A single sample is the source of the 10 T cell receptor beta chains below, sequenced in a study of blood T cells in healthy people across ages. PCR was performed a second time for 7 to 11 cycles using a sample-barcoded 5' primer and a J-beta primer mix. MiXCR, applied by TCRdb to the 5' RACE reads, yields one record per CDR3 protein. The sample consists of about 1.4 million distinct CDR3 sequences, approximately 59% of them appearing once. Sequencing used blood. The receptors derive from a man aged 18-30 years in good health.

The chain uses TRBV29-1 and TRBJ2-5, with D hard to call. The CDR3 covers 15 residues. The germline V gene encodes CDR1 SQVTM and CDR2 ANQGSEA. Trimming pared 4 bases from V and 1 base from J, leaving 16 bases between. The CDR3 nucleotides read TGCAGCGTTGTCGCAAGCCTTAACGCCCAAGAGACCCAGTACTTC. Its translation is CSVVASLNAQETQYF.

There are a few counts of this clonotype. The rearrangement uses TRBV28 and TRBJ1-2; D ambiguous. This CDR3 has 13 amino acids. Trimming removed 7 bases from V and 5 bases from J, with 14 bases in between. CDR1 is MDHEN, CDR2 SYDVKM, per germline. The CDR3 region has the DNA TGTGCCAGCACGCGCCGGGTGGGTTATGGCTACACCTTC. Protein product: CASTRRVGYGYTF.

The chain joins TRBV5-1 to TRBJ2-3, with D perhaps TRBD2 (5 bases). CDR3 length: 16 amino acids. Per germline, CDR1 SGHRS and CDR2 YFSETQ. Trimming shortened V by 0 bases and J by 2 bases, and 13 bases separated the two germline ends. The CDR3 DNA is TGCGCCAGCAGCTTGGAAGCGAGGGCGGCCACAGATACGCAGTATTTT. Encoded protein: CASSLEARAATDTQYF.

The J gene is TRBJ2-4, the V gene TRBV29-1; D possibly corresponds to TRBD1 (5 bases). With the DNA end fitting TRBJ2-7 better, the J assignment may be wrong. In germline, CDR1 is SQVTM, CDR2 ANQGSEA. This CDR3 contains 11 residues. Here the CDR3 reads CSVLQGDEQYF. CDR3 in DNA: TGCAGCGTTCTCCAGGGTGACGAGCAGTACTTC.

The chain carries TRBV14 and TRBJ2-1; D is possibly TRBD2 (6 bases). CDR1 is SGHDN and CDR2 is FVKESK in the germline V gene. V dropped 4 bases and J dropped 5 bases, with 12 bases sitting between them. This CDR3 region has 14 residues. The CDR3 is CASSPLGEDNEQFF. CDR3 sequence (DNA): TGTGCCAGCAGCCCCCTGGGGGAGGACAATGAGCAGTTCTTC.

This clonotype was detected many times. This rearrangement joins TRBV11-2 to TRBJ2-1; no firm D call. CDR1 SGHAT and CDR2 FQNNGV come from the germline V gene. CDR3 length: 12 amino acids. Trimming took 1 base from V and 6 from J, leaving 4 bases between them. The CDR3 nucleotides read TGTGCCAGCAGCTTAGTGGTCAATGAGCAGTTCTTC. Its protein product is CASSLVVNEQFF.

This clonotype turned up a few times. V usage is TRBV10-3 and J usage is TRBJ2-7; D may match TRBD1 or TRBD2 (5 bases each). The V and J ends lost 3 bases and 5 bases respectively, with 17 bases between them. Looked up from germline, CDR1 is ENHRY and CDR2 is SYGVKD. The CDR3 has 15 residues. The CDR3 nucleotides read TGTGCCATCAGTGACTACCGGGACCAGGACCACGAGCAGTACTTC. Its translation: CAISDYRDQDHEQYF.

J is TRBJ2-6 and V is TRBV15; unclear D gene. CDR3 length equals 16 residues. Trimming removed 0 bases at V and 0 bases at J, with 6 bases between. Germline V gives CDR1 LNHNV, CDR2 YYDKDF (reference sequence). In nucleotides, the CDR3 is TGTGCCACCAGCAGAGAGAGAGCCTCTGGGGCCAACGTCCTGACTTTC. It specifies CATSRERASGANVLTF.

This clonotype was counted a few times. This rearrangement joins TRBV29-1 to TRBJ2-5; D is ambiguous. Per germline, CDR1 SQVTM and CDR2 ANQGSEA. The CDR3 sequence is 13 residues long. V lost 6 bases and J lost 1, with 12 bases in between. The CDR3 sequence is CSVSPGFQETQYF. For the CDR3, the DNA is TGCAGCGTCTCCCCCGGGTTCCAAGAGACCCAGTACTTC.

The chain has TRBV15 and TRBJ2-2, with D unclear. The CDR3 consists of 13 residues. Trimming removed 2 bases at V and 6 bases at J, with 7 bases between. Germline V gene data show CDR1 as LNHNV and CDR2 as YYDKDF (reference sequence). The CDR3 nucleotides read TGTGCCACCAGCAGAAAAAGAGCCGGGGAGCTGTTTTTT. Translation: CATSRKRAGELFF.